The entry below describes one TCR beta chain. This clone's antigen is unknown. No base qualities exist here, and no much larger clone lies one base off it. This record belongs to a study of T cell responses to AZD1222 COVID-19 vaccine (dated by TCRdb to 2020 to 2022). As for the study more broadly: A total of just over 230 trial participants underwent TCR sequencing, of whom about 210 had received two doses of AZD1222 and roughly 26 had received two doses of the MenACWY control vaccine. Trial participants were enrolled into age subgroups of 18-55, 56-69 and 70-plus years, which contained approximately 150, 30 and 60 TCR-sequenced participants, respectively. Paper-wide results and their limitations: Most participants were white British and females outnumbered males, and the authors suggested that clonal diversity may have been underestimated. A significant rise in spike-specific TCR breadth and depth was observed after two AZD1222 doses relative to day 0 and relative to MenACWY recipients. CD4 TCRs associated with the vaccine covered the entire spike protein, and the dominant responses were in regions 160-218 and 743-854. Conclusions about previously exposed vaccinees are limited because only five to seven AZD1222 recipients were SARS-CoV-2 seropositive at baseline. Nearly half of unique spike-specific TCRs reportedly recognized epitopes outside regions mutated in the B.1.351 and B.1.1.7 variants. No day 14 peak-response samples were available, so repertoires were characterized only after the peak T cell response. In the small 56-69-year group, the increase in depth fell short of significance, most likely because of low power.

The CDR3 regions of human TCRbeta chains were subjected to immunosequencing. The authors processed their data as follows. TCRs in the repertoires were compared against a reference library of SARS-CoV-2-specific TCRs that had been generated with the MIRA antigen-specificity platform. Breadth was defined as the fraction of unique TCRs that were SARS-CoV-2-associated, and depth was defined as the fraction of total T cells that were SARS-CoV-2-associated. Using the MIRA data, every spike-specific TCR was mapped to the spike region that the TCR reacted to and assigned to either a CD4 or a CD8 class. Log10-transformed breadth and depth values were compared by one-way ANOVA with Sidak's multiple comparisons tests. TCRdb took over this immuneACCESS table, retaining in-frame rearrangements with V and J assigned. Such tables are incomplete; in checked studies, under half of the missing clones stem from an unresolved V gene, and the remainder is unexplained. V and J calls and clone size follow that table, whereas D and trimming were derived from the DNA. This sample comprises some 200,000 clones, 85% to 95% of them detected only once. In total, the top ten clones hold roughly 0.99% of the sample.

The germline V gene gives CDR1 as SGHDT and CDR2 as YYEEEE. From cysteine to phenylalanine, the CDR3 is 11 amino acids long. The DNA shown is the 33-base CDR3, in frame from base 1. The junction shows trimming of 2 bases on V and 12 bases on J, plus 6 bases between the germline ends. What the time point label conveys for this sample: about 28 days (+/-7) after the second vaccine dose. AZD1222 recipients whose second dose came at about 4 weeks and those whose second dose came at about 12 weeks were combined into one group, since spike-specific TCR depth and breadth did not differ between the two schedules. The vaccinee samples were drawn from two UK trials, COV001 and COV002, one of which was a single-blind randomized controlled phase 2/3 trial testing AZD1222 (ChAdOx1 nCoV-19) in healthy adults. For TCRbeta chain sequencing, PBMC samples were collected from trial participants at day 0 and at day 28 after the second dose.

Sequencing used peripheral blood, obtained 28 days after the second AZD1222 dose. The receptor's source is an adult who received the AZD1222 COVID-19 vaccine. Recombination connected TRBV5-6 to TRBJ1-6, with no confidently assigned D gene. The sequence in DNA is TGTGCCAGCAGCTTTGAGGGACCCCTCCACTTT. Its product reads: CASSFEGPLHF.